Below are 12 T cell receptor beta chains sequenced from a single sample in a study of blood T cell repertoires in COVID-19. Generated by immunoSEQ multiplex PCR, the TCRdb table keeps only in-frame clones and is missing some. The sample holds roughly 700,000 clones, around 89% seen once. Sequenced: peripheral blood. The receptors stem from a woman aged 18-30 years with acute or convalescent COVID-19.

This chain joins TRBV14 and TRBJ1-1; TRBD1 might be the D (5 bases). The CDR3 runs 13 residues. Per the germline V gene, CDR1 is SGHDN and CDR2 is FVKESK. V lost 8 bases and J 3 bases, leaving 13 bases between the germline ends. DNA for the CDR3: TGTGCCAGCGGTATGCGGGGGTACACTGAAGCTTTCTTT. It specifies CASGMRGYTEAFF. Looking up the rest from reference TRBV14 and TRBJ1-1 gives the full variable domain: EAGVTQFPSHSVIEKGQTVTLRCDPISGHDNLYWYRRVMGKEIKFLLHFVKESKQDESGMPNNRFLAERTGGTYSTLKVQPAELEDSGVYFCASGMRGYTEAFFGQGTRLTVV.

This chain connects TRBV4-3 to TRBJ1-3; the D gene is possibly TRBD1 (5 bases). The V gene's germline CDR1 is LGHNA and CDR2 YSLEER. The CDR3 consists of 16 residues. The V gene lost 4 bases and the J gene lost 1 base, with 14 bases spanning the gap. The CDR3 sequence: CASSLSRVRSGNTIYF. DNA for the CDR3: TGCGCCAGCAGCCTTAGCAGGGTCCGGTCTGGAAACACCATATATTTT.

V gene TRBV15 combines with J gene TRBJ1-2, with TRBD1 as a possible D gene (5 bases). This CDR3 spans 15 amino acids. Germline lookup yields CDR1 LNHNV and CDR2 YYDKDF (reference sequence). Trimming cost V 1 base and J 1 base, with 10 bases left between them. The CDR3 DNA follows: TGTGCCACCAGCAGAGTCGGGGGAGGTAACTATGGCTACACCTTC. It specifies CATSRVGGGNYGYTF.

This chain links TRBV29-1 with TRBJ1-3; D is possibly TRBD1 (5 bases). The germline V gene encodes CDR1 SQVTM and CDR2 ANQGSEA. The ends were cut back, 0 bases at V and 2 bases at J, with 11 bases in the middle. This CDR3 region has 15 residues. The CDR3 nucleotides are TGCAGCGTTGAAGATCGACTGACAGCTGGAAACACCATATATTTT. Protein product: CSVEDRLTAGNTIYF.

This clone was picked up one time. The genes are TRBV9 and TRBJ2-2, with D tentatively TRBD1 (5 bases). The germline V gene encodes CDR1 SGDLS and CDR2 YYNGEE. V lost 4 bases, J lost 0 bases, and 13 bases lay in between. The length of the CDR3 is 16 residues. The CDR3 nucleotides read TGTGCCAGCAGCCCCGACAGCCCCCCGAACACCGGGGAGCTGTTTTTT. Translating gives CASSPDSPPNTGELFF.

The chain is built from TRBV5-1 and TRBJ1-5; TRBD1 aligns across 9 bases. Germline values: CDR1 SGHRS, CDR2 YFSETQ. V shed 4 bases and J 4 bases; nucleotides not matched to a gene: 6. This CDR3 contains 15 residues. CDR3 protein: CASSGRDRANQPQHF. The DNA of the CDR3 is TGCGCCAGCAGCGGCCGGGACAGGGCGAATCAGCCCCAGCATTTT. The whole variable domain, filled in from reference TRBV5-1 and TRBJ1-5, reads KAGVTQTPRYLIKTRGQQVTLSCSPISGHRSVSWYQQTPGQGLQFLFEYFSETQRNKGNFPGRFSGRQFSNSRSEMNVSTLELGDSALYLCASSGRDRANQPQHFGDGTRLSIL.

The chain joins TRBV19 to TRBJ1-1; 10 nucleotides match TRBD1. The CDR3 sequence is 16 residues long. J gave up 4 bases and V 4 bases, and 9 bases lay outside the gene matches. Germline values: CDR1 LNHDA, CDR2 SQIVND (reference sequence). The CDR3 reads CASSRTGGGSGTEAFF. CDR3 sequence (DNA): TGTGCCAGTAGTAGGACAGGGGGTGGCTCCGGCACTGAAGCTTTCTTT.

The rearrangement links TRBV7-9 to TRBJ1-1; no definite D call. The CDR3 has 13 amino acids. Germline V gene sequence: CDR1 SEHNR, CDR2 FQNEAQ (reference sequence). V was clipped by 5 bases and J by 3 bases, with 10 bases between them. The CDR3 here is CASSPRRDTEAFF. CDR3 nucleotides: TGTGCCAGCAGCCCACGCCGGGACACTGAAGCTTTCTTT.

V is TRBV9 and J is TRBJ2-1; 10 bases map to TRBD2. CDR3 length: 19 amino acids. The germline CDR1 and CDR2 sequences are SGDLS and YYNGEE. V trimming: 3 bases; J trimming: 0 bases; junction bases outside the gene matches: 12. CDR3 region: CASSARPSSGGSSYNEQFF. The CDR3 bases are TGTGCCAGCAGCGCGCGACCCTCTAGCGGGGGTAGCTCCTACAATGAGCAGTTCTTC.

The rearrangement uses TRBV30 and TRBJ1-2; D ambiguous. V was pared by 1 base and J by 2 bases, with 8 bases between. The CDR3 totals 13 residues. Germline CDR1 and CDR2: GTSNPN and SVGIG (reference sequence). The CDR3 loop reads CAWSAGLNYGYTF. The CDR3 DNA sequence: TGTGCCTGGAGTGCCGGGTTAAACTATGGCTACACCTTC.

The rearrangement links TRBV3-1 (or the pseudogene TRBV3-2) to TRBJ1-2; no reliable D call. V shed 4 bases and J shed 1 base, with 10 bases lying between them. The CDR3 loop spans 14 amino acids. CDR1 LGHDT and CDR2 YNNKEL come from the germline V gene (reference sequence). CDR3 coding DNA: TGTGCCAGCAGCCGCAGGTATTTTAACTATGGCTACACCTTC. Translated, it gives CASSRRYFNYGYTF.

V is TRBV5-1 and J is TRBJ2-4; tentative D call: TRBD1 (5 bases). CDR1 and CDR2 from the germline V gene are SGHRS and YFSETQ. The ends were cut back, 0 bases at V and 1 base at J, with 20 bases in the middle. The CDR3 is 19 amino acids. The CDR3 is CASSLGLRGADAAKNIQYF. The CDR3 nucleotides read TGCGCCAGCAGCTTGGGCCTTAGGGGTGCCGACGCTGCCAAAAACATTCAGTACTTC.